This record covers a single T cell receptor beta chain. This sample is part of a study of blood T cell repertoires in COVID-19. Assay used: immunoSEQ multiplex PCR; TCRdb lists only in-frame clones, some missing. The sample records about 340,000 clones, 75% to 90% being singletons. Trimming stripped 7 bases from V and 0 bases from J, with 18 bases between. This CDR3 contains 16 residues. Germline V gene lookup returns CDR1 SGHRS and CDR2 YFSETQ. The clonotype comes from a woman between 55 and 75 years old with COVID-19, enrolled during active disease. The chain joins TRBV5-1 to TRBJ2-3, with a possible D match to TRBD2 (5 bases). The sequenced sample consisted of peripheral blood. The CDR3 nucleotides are TGCGCCAGCCACCGGGCCACCGGCGGGAGCACAGATACGCAGTATTTT. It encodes CASHRATGGSTDTQYF.